The clone carrying this T cell receptor beta chain was recorded at least ten times. Its antigen is not identified. The CDR3 length is 13 residues. V was clipped by 5 bases and J by 11 bases, with 18 bases between them. Germline V CDR1 and CDR2: MNHNS, SASEGT. This specimen belongs to a study of regulatory T cells in long-lasting Graves disease. Regarding the study as a whole: Among samples with persistent disease, TRBV28, TRBJ1-2 and TRBJ2-5 were favored. Rather than thyroid tissue, only peripheral blood underwent study.

With iRepertoire HTBI primers and Arm-PCR of CDR3 regions, TCR beta libraries were built. TCRdb passed the multiplex PCR reads through MiXCR, listing each CDR3 protein once. The sample includes fewer than 500,000 distinct CDR3 sequences, 15% to 20% seen only once; the top ten take about 12%. The time point denotes: newly diagnosed GD, antithyroid drugs for less than 3 months. The TCR library was prepared using RNA isolated from PBMCs. This same sample was also part of a study on T cells in Graves' hyperthyroidism and ophthalmopathy.

V and J are TRBV6-1 and TRBJ1-1, with a tentative D call TRBD1 (6 bases). This sequence was found in a man aged 35 to 55 with Graves disease. The sample in question was peripheral blood mononuclear cells (PBMCs), obtained at new diagnosis, from a patient treated with antithyroid drugs. The CDR3 is CASSRDTSKTAFF. The CDR3 DNA is TGTGCCAGCAGTAGGGACACCTCCAAAACGGCTTTCTTT.